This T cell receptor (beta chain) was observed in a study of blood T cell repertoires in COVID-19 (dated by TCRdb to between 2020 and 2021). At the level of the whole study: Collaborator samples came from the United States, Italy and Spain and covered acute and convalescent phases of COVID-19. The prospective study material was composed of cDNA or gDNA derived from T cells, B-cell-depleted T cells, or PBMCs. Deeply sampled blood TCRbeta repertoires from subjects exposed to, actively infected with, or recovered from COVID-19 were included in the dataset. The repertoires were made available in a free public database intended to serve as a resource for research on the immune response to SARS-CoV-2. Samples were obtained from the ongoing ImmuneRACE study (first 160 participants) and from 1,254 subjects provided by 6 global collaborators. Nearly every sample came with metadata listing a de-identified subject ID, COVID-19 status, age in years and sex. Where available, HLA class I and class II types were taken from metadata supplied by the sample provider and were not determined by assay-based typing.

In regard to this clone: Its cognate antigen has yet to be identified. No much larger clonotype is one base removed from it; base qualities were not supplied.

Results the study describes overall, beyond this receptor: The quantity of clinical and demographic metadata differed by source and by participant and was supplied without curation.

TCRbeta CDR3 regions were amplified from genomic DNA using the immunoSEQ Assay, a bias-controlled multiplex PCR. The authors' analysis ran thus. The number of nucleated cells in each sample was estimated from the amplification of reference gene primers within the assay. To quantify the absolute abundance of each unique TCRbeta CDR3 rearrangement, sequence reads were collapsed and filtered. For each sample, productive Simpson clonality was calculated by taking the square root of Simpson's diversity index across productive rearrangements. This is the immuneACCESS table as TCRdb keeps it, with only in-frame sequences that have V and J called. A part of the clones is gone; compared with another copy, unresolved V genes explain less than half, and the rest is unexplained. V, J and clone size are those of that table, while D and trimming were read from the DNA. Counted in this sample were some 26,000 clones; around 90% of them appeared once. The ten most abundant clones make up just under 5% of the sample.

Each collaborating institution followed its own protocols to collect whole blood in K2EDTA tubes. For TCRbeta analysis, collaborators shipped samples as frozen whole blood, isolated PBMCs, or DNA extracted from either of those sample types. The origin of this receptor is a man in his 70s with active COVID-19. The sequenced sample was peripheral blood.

The CDR3 protein: CASRGLGRGLLSGYEQYF. The base sequence is TGTGCCAGCAGGGGGCTCGGCAGGGGGCTTCTTTCGGGGTACGAGCAGTACTTC. The chain couples TRBV2 to TRBJ2-7, and 8 junctional nucleotides match TRBD1. Germline trimming: 6 bases from V, 4 bases from J; junction bases outside gene matches: 20. The CDR3 has 18 amino acids, counting the end cysteine and phenylalanine. The entry retains the CDR3 DNA only, 54 bases that are in frame from base 1. The germline V gene sets CDR1 to SNHLY and CDR2 to FYNNEI.